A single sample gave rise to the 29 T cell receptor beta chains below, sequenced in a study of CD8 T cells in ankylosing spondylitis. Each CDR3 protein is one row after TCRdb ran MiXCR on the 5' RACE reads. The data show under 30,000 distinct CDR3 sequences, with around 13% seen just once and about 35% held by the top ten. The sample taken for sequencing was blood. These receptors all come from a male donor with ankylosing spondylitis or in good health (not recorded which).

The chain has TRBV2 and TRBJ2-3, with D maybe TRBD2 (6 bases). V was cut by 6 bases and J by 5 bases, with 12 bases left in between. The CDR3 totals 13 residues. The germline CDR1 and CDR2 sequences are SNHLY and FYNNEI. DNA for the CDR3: TGTGCCAGCAGGCGGGAATTGAGAGATACGCAGTATTTT. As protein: CASRRELRDTQYF.

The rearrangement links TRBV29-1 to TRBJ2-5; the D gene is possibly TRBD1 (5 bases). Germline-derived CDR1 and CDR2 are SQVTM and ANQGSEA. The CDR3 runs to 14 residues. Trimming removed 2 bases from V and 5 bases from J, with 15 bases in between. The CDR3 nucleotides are TGCAGCGTTGAACCTGGGCAGGGAATGGAGACCCAGTACTTC. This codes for CSVEPGQGMETQYF. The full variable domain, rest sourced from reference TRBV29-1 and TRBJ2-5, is SAVISQKPSRDICQRGTSLTIQCQVDSQVTMMFWYRQQPGQSLTLIATANQGSEATYESGFVIDKFPISRPNLTFSTLTVSNMSPEDSSIYLCSVEPGQGMETQYFGPGTRLLVL.

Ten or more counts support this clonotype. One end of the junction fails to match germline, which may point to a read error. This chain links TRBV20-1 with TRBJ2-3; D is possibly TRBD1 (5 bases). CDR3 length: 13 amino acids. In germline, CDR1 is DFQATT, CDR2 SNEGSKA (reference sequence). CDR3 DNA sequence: TGCAGTGCTGGAGACAGACGCACAGATACGCAGTATTTT. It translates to CSAGDRRTDTQYF.

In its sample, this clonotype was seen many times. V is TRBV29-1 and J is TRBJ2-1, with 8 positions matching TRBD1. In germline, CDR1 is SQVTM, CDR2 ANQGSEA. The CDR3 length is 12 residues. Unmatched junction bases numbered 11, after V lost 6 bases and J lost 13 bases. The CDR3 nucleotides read TGCAGCGTACAGACAGGGGAATCCTTTCAGTTCTTC. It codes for CSVQTGESFQFF.

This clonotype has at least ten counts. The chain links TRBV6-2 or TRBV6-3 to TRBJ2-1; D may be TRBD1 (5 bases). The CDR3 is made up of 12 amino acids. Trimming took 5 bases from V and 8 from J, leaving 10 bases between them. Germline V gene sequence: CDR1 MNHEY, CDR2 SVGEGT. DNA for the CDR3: TGTGCCAGCAGTCAGGGTCGAGATGAGCAGTTCTTC. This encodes CASSQGRDEQFF.

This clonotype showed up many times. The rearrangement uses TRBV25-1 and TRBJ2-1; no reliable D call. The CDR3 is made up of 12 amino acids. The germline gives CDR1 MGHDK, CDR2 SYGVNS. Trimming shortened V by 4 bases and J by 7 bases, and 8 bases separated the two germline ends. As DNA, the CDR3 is TGTGCCAGCAGTGCAGCTCTTAATGAGCAGTTCTTC. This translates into CASSAALNEQFF.

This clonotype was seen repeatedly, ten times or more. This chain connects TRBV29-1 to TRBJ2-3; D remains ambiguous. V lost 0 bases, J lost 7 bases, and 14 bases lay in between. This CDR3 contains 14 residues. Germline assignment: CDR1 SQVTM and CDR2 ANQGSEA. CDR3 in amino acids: CSVEEGSSRHTQYF. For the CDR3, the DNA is TGCAGCGTTGAAGAGGGTTCCAGCCGTCATACGCAGTATTTT.

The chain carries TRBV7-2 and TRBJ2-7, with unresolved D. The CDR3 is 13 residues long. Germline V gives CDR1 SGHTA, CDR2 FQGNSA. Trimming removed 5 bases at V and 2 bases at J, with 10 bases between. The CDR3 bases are TGTGCCAGCAGCCCCCACGCGGCCTACGAGCAGTACTTC. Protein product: CASSPHAAYEQYF.

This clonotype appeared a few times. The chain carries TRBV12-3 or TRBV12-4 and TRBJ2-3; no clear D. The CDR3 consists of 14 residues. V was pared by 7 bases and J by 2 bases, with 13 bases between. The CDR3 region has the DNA TGTGCCAGCACCGCTAGTGGATTCACAGATACGCAGTATTTT. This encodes CASTASGFTDTQYF.

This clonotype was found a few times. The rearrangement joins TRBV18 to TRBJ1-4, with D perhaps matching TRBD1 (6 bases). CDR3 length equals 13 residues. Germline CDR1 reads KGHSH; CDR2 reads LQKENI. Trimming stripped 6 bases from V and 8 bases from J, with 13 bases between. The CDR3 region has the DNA TGTGCCAGCTCCCCGGGACACCGGGAAAAACTGTTTTTT. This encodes CASSPGHREKLFF.

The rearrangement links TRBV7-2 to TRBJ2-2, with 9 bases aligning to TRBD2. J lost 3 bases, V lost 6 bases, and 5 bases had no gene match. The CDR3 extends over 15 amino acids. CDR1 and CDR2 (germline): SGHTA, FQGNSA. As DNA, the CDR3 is TGTGCCAGCAGACCGACTAGCGGATACACCGGGGAGCTGTTTTTT. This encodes CASRPTSGYTGELFF.

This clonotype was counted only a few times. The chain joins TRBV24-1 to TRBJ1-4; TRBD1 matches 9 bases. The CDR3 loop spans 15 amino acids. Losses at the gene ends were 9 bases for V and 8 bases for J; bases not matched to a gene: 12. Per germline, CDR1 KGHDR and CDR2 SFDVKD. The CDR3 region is CATSLGGQGQEKLFF. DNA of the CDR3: TGTGCCACCTCCCTTGGGGGACAGGGACAGGAAAAACTGTTTTTT.

CDR3 DNA: TGCAGCGCCGGGCCCTCTGGAAACACCATATATTTT. It specifies CSAGPSGNTIYF. The chain has TRBV29-1 and TRBJ1-3; D is uncertain. Trimming removed 7 bases from V and 0 bases from J, with 7 bases in between. CDR1 is SQVTM, CDR2 ANQGSEA, per germline. The CDR3 is made up of 12 amino acids. The entire variable domain, with the rest obtained from reference TRBV29-1 and TRBJ1-3, is as follows: SAVISQKPSRDICQRGTSLTIQCQVDSQVTMMFWYRQQPGQSLTLIATANQGSEATYESGFVIDKFPISRPNLTFSTLTVSNMSPEDSSIYLCSAGPSGNTIYFGEGSWLTVV.

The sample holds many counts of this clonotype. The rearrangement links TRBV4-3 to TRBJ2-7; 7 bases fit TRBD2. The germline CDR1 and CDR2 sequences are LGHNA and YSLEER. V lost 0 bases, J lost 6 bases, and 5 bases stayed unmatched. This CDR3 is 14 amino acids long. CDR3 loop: CASSQEGRGREQYF. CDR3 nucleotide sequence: TGCGCCAGCAGCCAAGAGGGGAGGGGCCGCGAGCAGTACTTC.

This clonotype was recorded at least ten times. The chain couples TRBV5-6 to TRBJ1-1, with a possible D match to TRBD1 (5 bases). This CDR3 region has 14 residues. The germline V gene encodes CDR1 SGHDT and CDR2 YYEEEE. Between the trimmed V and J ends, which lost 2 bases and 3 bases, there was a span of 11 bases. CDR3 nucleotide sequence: TGTGCCAGCAGCTTAATCGGGGGGGACACTGAAGCTTTCTTT. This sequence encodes CASSLIGGDTEAFF.

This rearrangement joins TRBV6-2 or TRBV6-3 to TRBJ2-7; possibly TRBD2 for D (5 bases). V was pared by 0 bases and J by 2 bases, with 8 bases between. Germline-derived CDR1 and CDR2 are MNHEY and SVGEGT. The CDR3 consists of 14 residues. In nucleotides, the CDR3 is TGTGCCAGCAGTTACTCGCGGGTTACCTACGAGCAGTACGTC. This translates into CASSYSRVTYEQYV.

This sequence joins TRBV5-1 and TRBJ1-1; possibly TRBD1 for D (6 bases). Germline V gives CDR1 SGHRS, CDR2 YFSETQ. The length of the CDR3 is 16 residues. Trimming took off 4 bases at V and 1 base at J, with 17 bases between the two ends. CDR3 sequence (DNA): TGCGCCAGCAGCCCGGGGGACACGGCCAAGAACACTGAAGCTTTCTTT. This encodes CASSPGDTAKNTEAFF.

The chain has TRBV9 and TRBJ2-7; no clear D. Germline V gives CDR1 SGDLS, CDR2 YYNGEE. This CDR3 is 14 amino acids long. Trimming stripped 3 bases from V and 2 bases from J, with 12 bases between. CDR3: CASSARTGPYEQYF. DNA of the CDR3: TGTGCCAGCAGCGCCCGAACCGGCCCCTACGAGCAGTACTTC.

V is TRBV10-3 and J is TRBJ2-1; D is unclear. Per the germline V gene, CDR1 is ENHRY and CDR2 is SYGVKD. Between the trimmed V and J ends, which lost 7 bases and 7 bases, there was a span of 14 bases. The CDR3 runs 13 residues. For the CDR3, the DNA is TGTGCCATCAATGGTGGCGTTGGGAATGAGCAGTTCTTC. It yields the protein CAINGGVGNEQFF.

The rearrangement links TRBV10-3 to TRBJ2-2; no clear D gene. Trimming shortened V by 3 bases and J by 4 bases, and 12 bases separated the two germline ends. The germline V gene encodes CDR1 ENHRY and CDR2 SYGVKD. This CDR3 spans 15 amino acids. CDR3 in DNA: TGTGCCATCAGTGACGGTCGACTGATCACCGGGGAGCTGTTTTTT. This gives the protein CAISDGRLITGELFF.

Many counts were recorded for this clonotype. The CDR3 region is CASSFQNRNNEQFF. Here the CDR3 DNA reads TGTGCCAGCAGCTTCCAAAATCGGAACAATGAGCAGTTCTTC. This chain connects TRBV7-2 to TRBJ2-1, with D unresolved. The V gene lost 3 bases and the J gene lost 5 bases, with 11 bases spanning the gap. The CDR3 consists of 14 residues. CDR1 and CDR2 from the germline V gene are SGHTA and FQGNSA.

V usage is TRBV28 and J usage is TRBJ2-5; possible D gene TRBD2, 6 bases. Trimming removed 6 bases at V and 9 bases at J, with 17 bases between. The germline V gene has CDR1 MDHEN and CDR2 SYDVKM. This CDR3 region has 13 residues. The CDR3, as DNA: TGTGCCAGCAGCCTGGGGAGGTTGAGGGCCCAGTACTTC. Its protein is CASSLGRLRAQYF.

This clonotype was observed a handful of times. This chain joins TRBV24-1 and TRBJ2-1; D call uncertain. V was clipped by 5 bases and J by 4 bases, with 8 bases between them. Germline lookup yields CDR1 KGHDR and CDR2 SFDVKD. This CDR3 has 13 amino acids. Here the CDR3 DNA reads TGTGCCACCAGTGCTGCCTCGTACAATGAGCAGTTCTTC. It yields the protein CATSAASYNEQFF.

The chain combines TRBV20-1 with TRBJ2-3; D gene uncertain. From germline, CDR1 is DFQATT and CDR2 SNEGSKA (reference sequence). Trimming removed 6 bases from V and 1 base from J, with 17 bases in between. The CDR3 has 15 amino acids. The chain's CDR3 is CSANDEVAGTDTQYF. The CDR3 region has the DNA TGCAGTGCCAACGACGAGGTGGCAGGCACAGATACGCAGTATTTT.

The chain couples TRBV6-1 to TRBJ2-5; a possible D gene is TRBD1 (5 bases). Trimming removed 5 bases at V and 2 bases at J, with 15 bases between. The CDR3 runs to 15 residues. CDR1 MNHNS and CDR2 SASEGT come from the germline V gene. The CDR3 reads CASSLTVHRQETQYF. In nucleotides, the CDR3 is TGTGCCAGCAGTTTGACAGTCCACAGGCAAGAGACCCAGTACTTC.

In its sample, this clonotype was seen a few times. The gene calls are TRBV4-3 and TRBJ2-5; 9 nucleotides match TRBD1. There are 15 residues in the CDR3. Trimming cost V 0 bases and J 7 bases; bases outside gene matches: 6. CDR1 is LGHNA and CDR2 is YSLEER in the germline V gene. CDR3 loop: CASSQDRDRVGTQYF. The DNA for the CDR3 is TGCGCCAGCAGCCAAGACCGGGACAGGGTCGGGACCCAGTACTTC.

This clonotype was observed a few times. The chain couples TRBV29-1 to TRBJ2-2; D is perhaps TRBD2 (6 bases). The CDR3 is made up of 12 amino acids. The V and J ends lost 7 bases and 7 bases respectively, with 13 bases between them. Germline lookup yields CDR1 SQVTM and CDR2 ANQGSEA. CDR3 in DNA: TGCAGCGGTGCTTGGGGAGGCGGGGAGCTGTTTTTT. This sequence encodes CSGAWGGGELFF.

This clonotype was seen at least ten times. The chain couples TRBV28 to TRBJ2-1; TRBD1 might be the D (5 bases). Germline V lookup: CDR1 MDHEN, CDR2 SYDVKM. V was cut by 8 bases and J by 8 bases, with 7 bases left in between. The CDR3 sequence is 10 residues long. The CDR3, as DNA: TGTGCCAGCGGGGCGTATGAGCAGTTCTTC. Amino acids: CASGAYEQFF.

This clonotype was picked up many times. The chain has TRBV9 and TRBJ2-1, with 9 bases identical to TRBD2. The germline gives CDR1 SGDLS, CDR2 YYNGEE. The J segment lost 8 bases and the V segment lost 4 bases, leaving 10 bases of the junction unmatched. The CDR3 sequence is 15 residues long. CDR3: CASSRLAGSFDEQFF. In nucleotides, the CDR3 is TGTGCCAGCAGCCGCCTAGCGGGGAGCTTCGATGAGCAGTTCTTC. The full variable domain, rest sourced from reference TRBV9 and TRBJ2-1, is DSGVTQTPKHLITATGQRVTLRCSPRSGDLSVYWYQQSLDQGLQFLIQYYNGEERAKGNILERFSAQQFPDLHSELNLSSLELGDSALYFCASSRLAGSFDEQFFGPGTRLTVL.